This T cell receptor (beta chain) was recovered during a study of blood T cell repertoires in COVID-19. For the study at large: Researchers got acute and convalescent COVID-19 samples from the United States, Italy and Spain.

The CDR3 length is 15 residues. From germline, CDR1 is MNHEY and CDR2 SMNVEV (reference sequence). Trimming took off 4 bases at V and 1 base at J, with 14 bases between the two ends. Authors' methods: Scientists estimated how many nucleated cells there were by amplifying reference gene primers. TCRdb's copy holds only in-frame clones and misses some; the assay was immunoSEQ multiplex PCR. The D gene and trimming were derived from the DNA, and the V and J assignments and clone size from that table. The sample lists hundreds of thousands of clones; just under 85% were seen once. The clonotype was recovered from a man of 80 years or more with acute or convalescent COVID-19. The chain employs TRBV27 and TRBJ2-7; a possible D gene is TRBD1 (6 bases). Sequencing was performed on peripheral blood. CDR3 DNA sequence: TGTGCCAGCAGTTCACGCAGGGGTCCTTCCTACGAGCAGTACTTC. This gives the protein CASSSRRGPSYEQYF.